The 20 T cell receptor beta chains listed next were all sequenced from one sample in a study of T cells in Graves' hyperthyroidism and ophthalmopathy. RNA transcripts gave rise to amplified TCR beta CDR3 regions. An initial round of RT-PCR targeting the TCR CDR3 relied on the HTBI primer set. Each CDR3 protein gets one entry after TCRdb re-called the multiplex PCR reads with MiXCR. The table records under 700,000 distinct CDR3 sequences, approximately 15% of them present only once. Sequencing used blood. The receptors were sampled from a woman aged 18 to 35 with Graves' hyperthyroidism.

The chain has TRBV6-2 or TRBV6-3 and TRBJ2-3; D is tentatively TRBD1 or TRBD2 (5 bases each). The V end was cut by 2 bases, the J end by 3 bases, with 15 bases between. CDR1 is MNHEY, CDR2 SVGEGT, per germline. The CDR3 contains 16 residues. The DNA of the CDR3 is TGTGCCAGCAGTTACGATCGTGGGGGATTGACAGATACGCAGTATTTT. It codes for CASSYDRGGLTDTQYF.

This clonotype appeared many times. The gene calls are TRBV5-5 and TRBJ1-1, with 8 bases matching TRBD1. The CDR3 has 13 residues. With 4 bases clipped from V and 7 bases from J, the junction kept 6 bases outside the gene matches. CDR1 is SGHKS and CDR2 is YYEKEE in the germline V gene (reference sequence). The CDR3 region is CASSVDRDFEAFF. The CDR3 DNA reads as TGTGCCAGCAGCGTGGACAGGGATTTTGAAGCTTTCTTT.

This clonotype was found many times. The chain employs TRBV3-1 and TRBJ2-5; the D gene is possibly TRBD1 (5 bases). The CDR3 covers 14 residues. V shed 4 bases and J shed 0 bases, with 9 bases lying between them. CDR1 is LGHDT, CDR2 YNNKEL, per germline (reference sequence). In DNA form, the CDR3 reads TGTGCCAGCAGCCGACAGCCCAACCAAGAGACCCAGTACTTC. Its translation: CASSRQPNQETQYF.

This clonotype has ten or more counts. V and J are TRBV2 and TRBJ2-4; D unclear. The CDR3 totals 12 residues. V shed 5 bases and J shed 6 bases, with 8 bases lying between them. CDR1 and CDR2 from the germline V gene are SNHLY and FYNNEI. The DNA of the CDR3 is TGTGCCAGCAGTTTTCCGAGAAACATTCAGTACTTC. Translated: CASSFPRNIQYF. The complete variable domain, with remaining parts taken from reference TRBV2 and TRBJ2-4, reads EPEVTQTPSHQVTQMGQEVILRCVPISNHLYFYWYRQILGQKVEFLVSFYNNEISEKSEIFDDQFSVERPDGSNFTLKIRSTKLEDSAMYFCASSFPRNIQYFGAGTRLSVL.

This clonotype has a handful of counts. The chain's CDR3 is CASSPGGARSTDTQYF. In nucleotides, the CDR3 is TGTGCCAGCAGCCCCGGCGGGGCGCGAAGCACAGATACGCAGTATTTT. The chain combines TRBV7-3 with TRBJ2-3; a possible D gene is TRBD2 (6 bases). V gave up 5 bases and J gave up 0 bases, with 15 bases separating them. The length of the CDR3 is 16 residues. Germline V gene lookup returns CDR1 SGHTA and CDR2 FQGTGA. Full variable domain (missing parts from reference TRBV7-3 and TRBJ2-3): GAGVSQTPSNKVTEKGKYVELRCDPISGHTALYWYRQSLGQGPEFLIYFQGTGAADDSGLPNDRFFAVRPEGSVSTLKIQRTERGDSAVYLCASSPGGARSTDTQYFGPGTRLTVL.

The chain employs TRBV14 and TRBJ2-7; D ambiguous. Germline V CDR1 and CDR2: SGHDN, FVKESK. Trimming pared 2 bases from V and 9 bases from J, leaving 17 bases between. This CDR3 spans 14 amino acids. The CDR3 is CASSQRTSPHVQYF. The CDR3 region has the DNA TGTGCCAGCAGCCAACGGACCTCTCCCCACGTGCAGTACTTC.

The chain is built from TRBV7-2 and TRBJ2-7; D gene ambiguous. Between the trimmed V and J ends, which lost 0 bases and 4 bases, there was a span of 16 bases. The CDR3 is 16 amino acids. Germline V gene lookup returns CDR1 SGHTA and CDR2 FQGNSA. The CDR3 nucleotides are TGTGCCAGCAGCTTAGCTCTCTCAGTTAAGACGTACGAGCAGTACTTC. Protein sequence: CASSLALSVKTYEQYF.

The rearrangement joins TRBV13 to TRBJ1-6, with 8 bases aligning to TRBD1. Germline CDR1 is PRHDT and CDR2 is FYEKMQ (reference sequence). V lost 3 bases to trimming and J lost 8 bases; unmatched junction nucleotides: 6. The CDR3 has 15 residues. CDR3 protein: CASSLRQGRHSPLHF. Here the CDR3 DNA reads TGTGCCAGCAGCTTGCGACAGGGGAGGCATTCACCCCTCCACTTT.

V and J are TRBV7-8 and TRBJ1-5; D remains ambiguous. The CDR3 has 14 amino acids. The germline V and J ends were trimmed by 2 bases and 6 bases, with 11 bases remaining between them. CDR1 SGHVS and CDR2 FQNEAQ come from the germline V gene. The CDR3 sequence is CASSLRRGAQPQHF. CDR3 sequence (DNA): TGTGCCAGCAGCTTACGCCGGGGAGCTCAGCCCCAGCATTTT.

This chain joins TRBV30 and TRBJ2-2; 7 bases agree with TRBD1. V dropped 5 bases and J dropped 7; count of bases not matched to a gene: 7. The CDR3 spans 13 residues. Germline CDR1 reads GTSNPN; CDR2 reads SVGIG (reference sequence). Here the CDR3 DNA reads TGTGCCTGGCGACAGGGATACGTCGGGGAGCTGTTTTTT. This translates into CAWRQGYVGELFF.

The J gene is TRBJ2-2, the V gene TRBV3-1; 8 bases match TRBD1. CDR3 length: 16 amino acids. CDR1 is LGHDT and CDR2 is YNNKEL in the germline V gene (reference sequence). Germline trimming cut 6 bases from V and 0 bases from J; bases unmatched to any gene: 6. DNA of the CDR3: TGTGCCAGCAGACCCCCGGGACAGGCGAACACCGGGGAGCTGTTTTTT. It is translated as CASRPPGQANTGELFF.

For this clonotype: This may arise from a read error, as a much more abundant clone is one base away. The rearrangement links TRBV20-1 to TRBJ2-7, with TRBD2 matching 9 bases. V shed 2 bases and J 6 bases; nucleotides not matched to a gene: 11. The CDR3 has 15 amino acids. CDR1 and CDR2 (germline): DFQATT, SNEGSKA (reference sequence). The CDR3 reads CSARISASGAREQYF. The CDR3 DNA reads TGCAGTGCTAGAATCTCGGCTAGCGGGGCCCGCGAGCAGTACTTC.

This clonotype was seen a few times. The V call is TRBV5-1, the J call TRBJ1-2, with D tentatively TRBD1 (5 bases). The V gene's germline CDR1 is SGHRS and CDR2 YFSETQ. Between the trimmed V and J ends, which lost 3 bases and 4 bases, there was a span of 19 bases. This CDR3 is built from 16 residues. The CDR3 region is CASSSLGGAITYGYTF. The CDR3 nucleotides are TGCGCCAGCAGCTCTCTAGGAGGGGCGATCACCTATGGCTACACCTTC.

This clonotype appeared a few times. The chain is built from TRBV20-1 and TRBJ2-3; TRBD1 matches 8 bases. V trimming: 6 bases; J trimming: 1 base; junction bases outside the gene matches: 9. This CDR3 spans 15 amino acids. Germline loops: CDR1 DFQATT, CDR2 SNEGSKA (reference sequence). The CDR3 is CSAAQTGEGTDTQYF. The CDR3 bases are TGCAGTGCCGCACAGACAGGGGAGGGCACAGATACGCAGTATTTT.

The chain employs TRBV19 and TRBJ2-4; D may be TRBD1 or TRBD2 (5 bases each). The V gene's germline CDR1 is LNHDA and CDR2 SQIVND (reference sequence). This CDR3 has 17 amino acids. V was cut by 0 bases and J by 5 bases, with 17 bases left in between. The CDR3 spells CASSIDLWDGHENIQYF. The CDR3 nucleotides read TGTGCCAGTAGTATAGATCTATGGGACGGCCATGAAAACATTCAGTACTTC.

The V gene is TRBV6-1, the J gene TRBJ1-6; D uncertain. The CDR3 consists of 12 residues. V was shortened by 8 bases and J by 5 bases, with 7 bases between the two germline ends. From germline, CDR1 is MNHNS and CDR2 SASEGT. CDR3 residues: CASRKNNSPLHF. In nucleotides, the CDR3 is TGTGCCAGCCGGAAAAATAATTCACCCCTCCACTTT.

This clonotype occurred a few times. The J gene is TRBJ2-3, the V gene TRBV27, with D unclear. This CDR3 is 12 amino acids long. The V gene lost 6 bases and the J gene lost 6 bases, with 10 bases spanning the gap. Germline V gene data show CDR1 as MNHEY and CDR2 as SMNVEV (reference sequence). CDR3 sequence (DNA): TGTGCCAGCAGCTCTGCCGGGGATACGCAGTATTTT. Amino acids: CASSSAGDTQYF.

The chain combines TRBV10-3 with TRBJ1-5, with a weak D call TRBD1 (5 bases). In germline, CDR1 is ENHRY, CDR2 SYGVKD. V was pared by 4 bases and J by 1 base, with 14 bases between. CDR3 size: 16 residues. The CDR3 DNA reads TGTGCCATCAGTGTGGAGGGGATGGGAAGCAATCAGCCCCAGCATTTT. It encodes CAISVEGMGSNQPQHF.

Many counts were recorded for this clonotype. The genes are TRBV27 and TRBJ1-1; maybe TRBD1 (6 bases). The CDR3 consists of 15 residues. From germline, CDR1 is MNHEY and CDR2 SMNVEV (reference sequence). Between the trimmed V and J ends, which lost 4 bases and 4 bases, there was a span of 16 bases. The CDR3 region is CASSSYRVGGTEAFF. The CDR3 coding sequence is TGTGCCAGCAGTTCCTACAGGGTAGGGGGCACTGAAGCTTTCTTT.

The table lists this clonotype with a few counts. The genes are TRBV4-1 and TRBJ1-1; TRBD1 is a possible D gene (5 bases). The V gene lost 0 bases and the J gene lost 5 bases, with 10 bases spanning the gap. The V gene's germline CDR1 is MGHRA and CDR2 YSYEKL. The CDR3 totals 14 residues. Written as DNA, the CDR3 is TGCGCCAGCAGCCAAGATGGATGGGGGACTGAAGCTTTCTTT. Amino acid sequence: CASSQDGWGTEAFF.